The 17 T cell receptor beta chains below come from one sample, sequenced in a study of blood T cell repertoires in COVID-19. Produced via immunoSEQ multiplex PCR; TCRdb's table is partial and in-frame only. The table lists 250,000 to 350,000 clones, roughly 80% of them singletons, with more than 1.2% in the top ten. Sequencing was performed on peripheral blood. The receptors were gathered from a human donor with COVID-19, enrolled during active disease. The donor label of this sample is uncertain.

The gene calls are TRBV5-4 and TRBJ2-1, with D possibly TRBD1 on 5 matching bases. The CDR3 covers 14 residues. Trimming took off 2 bases at V and 5 bases at J, with 11 bases between the two ends. Germline loops: CDR1 SGHNT, CDR2 YYREEE (reference sequence). The CDR3 DNA reads TGTGCCAGCAGCTTAGGGGCACCCGACAATGAGCAGTTCTTC. Amino acids: CASSLGAPDNEQFF. Filled out from reference TRBV5-4 and TRBJ2-1, the complete variable domain reads ETGVTQSPTHLIKTRGQQVTLRCSSQSGHNTVSWYQQALGQGPQFIFQYYREEENGRGNFPPRFSGLQFPNYSSELNVNALELDDSALYLCASSLGAPDNEQFFGPGTRLTVL.

The rearrangement links TRBV6-5 to TRBJ1-1, with TRBD1 matching 7 bases. J was trimmed by 11 bases and V by 0 bases; bases with no gene match: 9. CDR3 length: 14 amino acids. The germline gives CDR1 MNHEY, CDR2 SVGAGI. The CDR3 DNA reads as TGTGCCAGCAGTTACTCCGGGACAGAATCTTGGGCTTTCTTT. Translation: CASSYSGTESWAFF.

A remark on this clone: Relative to the germline gene, one junction end is altered; a read error may explain this. The chain recombines TRBV7-7 with TRBJ2-2, with 11 bases that match TRBD2. CDR3 length: 16 amino acids. Looked up from germline, CDR1 is SSHAT and CDR2 is FNYEAQ (reference sequence). In DNA, the CDR3 is TGTGCTAGCAGCTCCCATCTAGCGGGAGGTACCGGGGAGCTGTTTTTT. Translation gives CASSSHLAGGTGELFF.

This clone showed up just once. The chain uses TRBV9 and TRBJ2-1; TRBD2 matches at 9 bases. Germline V CDR1 and CDR2: SGDLS, YYNGEE. Germline trimming cut 0 bases from V and 7 bases from J; bases unmatched to any gene: 8. This CDR3 has 16 amino acids. The CDR3 loop is CASSVGPSGVQNEQFF. In nucleotides, the CDR3 is TGTGCCAGCAGCGTAGGTCCTAGCGGGGTGCAGAATGAGCAGTTCTTC.

The genes are TRBV6-2 or TRBV6-3 and TRBJ1-2, with D unclear. V lost 4 bases and J 7 bases, leaving 13 bases between the germline ends. The CDR3 length is 13 residues. Germline V CDR1 and CDR2: MNHEY, SVGEGT. The CDR3 loop reads CASSLSIASGYTF. The CDR3 coding sequence is TGTGCCAGCAGTTTGTCCATCGCGTCTGGCTACACCTTC.

The chain joins TRBV6-5 to TRBJ2-7; 10 bases align to TRBD2. J gave up 5 bases and V 6 bases, and 10 bases lay outside the gene matches. The germline gives CDR1 MNHEY, CDR2 SVGAGI. This CDR3 is 15 amino acids long. This CDR3 is CASRYSGRSWDEQYF. CDR3 DNA sequence: TGTGCCAGCAGATATAGCGGGAGGTCTTGGGACGAGCAGTACTTC.

The chain joins TRBV9 to TRBJ2-7; the match to TRBD2 covers 8 bases. Per the germline V gene, CDR1 is SGDLS and CDR2 is YYNGEE. The CDR3 runs to 15 residues. V was pared by 0 bases and J by 6 bases, with 8 bases of the junction left unmatched. CDR3 sequence (DNA): TGTGCCAGCAGCGTAGCATCGGGAGGGCCAGGCGAGCAGTACTTC. Its protein is CASSVASGGPGEQYF.

The sample holds one count of this clone. CDR3 protein: CASSLGIGADTQYF. The DNA of the CDR3 is TGTGCCAGCAGCTTAGGGATAGGGGCAGATACGCAGTATTTT. The chain employs TRBV7-2 and TRBJ2-3; possibly TRBD1 for D (5 bases). V lost 1 base and J lost 4, with 9 bases in between. Germline V gene data show CDR1 as SGHTA and CDR2 as FQGNSA. The CDR3 has 14 amino acids. The full variable domain, completed using reference TRBV7-2 and TRBJ2-3, is GAGVSQSPSNKVTEKGKDVELRCDPISGHTALYWYRQSLGQGLEFLIYFQGNSAPDKSGLPSDRFSAERTGGSVSTLTIQRTQQEDSAVYLCASSLGIGADTQYFGPGTRLTVL.

The rearrangement uses TRBV28 and TRBJ1-5, with D possibly being TRBD1 (5 bases). Trimming cost V 4 bases and J 4 bases, with 20 bases left between them. This CDR3 comprises 17 residues. CDR1 is MDHEN and CDR2 is SYDVKM in the germline V gene. DNA for the CDR3: TGTGCCAGCAGTTCACCCCCCGGCAGGGCCGGTAATCAGCCCCAGCATTTT. Translation gives CASSSPPGRAGNQPQHF.

The CDR3 sequence: CASSTQDSVNYGYTF. DNA for the CDR3: TGTGCCAGTAGTACCCAGGACAGCGTCAACTATGGCTACACCTTC. The chain uses TRBV19 and TRBJ1-2, with D perhaps matching TRBD1 (6 bases). The V gene's germline CDR1 is LNHDA and CDR2 SQIVND (reference sequence). The ends were cut back, 4 bases at V and 2 bases at J, with 14 bases in the middle. The CDR3 consists of 15 residues.

V and J are TRBV6-5 and TRBJ2-2, with D maybe TRBD2 (5 bases). Germline loops: CDR1 MNHEY, CDR2 SVGAGI. Trimming took 6 bases from V and 1 from J, leaving 9 bases between them. This CDR3 is built from 14 residues. The CDR3 loop reads CASRPGGNTGELFF. The CDR3 coding sequence is TGTGCCAGCAGACCCGGAGGGAACACCGGGGAGCTGTTTTTT.

V gene TRBV18 combines with J gene TRBJ1-5; D is possibly TRBD1 (5 bases). The V end was cut by 4 bases, the J end by 5 bases, with 12 bases between. The CDR3 extends over 14 amino acids. CDR1 is KGHSH and CDR2 is LQKENI in the germline V gene. The CDR3 loop is CASSRAGMDQPQHF. For the CDR3, the DNA is TGTGCCAGCTCACGGGCAGGGATGGATCAGCCCCAGCATTTT. The whole variable domain, remainder taken from reference TRBV18 and TRBJ1-5, is NAGVMQNPRHLVRRRGQEARLRCSPMKGHSHVYWYRQLPEEGLKFMVYLQKENIIDESGMPKERFSAEFPKEGPSILRIQQVVRGDSAAYFCASSRAGMDQPQHFGDGTRLSIL.

CDR3: CASSEGSGRALSTDTQYF. CDR3 bases: TGTGCCAGCAGTGAAGGGAGCGGGAGGGCCCTTAGCACAGATACGCAGTATTTT. The V call is TRBV6-1, the J call TRBJ2-3; TRBD2 aligns across 10 bases. This CDR3 region has 18 residues. Germline loops: CDR1 MNHNS, CDR2 SASEGT. V dropped 1 base and J dropped 0; count of bases not matched to a gene: 7.

DNA for the CDR3: TGTGCCAGCAGCTCTGGGACACTTTACAATGAGCAGTTCTTC. As protein: CASSSGTLYNEQFF. This chain joins TRBV5-5 and TRBJ2-1, with D possibly matching TRBD1 (6 bases). Trimming removed 3 bases from V and 4 bases from J, with 11 bases in between. The germline CDR1 and CDR2 sequences are SGHKS and YYEKEE (reference sequence). CDR3 length: 14 residues. Combining the CDR3 with reference TRBV5-5 and TRBJ2-1 gives the whole variable domain DAGVTQSPTHLIKTRGQQVTLRCSPISGHKSVSWYQQVLGQGPQFIFQYYEKEERGRGNFPDRFSARQFPNYSSELNVNALLLGDSALYLCASSSGTLYNEQFFGPGTRLTVL.

DNA of the CDR3: TGTGCCTGGAGTAAACCGGGACTAGCGGACTACAATGAGCAGTTCTTC. Translating it yields CAWSKPGLADYNEQFF. This chain links TRBV30 with TRBJ2-1; 11 positions agree with TRBD2. V lost 2 bases and J lost 3; bases outside the gene matches: 6. CDR1 and CDR2 (germline): GTSNPN, SVGIG (reference sequence). This CDR3 has 16 residues.

This sequence joins TRBV18 and TRBJ1-5; D remains ambiguous. The ends were cut back, 2 bases at V and 5 bases at J, with 13 bases in the middle. The CDR3 sequence is 15 residues long. Germline CDR1 is KGHSH and CDR2 is LQKENI. In DNA form, the CDR3 reads TGTGCCAGCTCACCAACCGGGTTTAACGATCAGCCCCAGCATTTT. Residues: CASSPTGFNDQPQHF. Combining the CDR3 with reference TRBV18 and TRBJ1-5 gives the whole variable domain NAGVMQNPRHLVRRRGQEARLRCSPMKGHSHVYWYRQLPEEGLKFMVYLQKENIIDESGMPKERFSAEFPKEGPSILRIQQVVRGDSAAYFCASSPTGFNDQPQHFGDGTRLSIL.

This sequence joins TRBV29-1 and TRBJ1-1; maybe TRBD1 (5 bases). V was shortened by 4 bases and J by 4 bases, with 10 bases between the two germline ends. The germline V gene has CDR1 SQVTM and CDR2 ANQGSEA. CDR3 length: 12 residues. CDR3 in DNA: TGCAGCGTTGGGGGGGGTCCCACTGAAGCTTTCTTT. Protein: CSVGGGPTEAFF.